A single sample is the source of the 31 T cell receptor beta chains below, sequenced in a study of CD8+ T cells in alopecia areata (dated by TCRdb to the late 2010s). Library prep was done by the immunoSEQ multiplex PCR assay. RNA was extracted from all samples and reverse transcribed into cDNA, which served as template for TCR sequencing. What TCRdb holds here is the immuneACCESS table cut down to in-frame rearrangements. Part of the clones is not present; checked against another copy, under half of the missing clones reflect an unresolved V gene, and the others are unexplained. Counted in this sample were about 150,000 clones; around 57% of them appeared once. The ten biggest clones cover around 5% of the sample. The sample was CD4+ T cells sorted from blood. The receptors were sampled from a human donor in good health.

The chain employs TRBV29-1 and TRBJ2-3; D uncertain. Germline V gene lookup returns CDR1 SQVTM and CDR2 ANQGSEA. The CDR3 extends over 12 amino acids. V was trimmed by 5 bases and J by 7 bases, leaving 13 bases between them. The CDR3 DNA reads as TGCAGCGTTTGGGGTGGTGCTAATACGCAGTATTTT. As protein: CSVWGGANTQYF.

The V and J genes are TRBV7-2 and TRBJ2-7; maybe TRBD1 (5 bases). Germline CDR1 and CDR2: SGHTA and FQGNSA. The CDR3 covers 13 residues. V lost 9 bases to trimming and J lost 1 base, with 13 bases between them. The CDR3 DNA is TGTGCCAGTGCAGGGTTTCGGTCCTACGAGCAGTACTTC. This translates into CASAGFRSYEQYF.

The J gene is TRBJ1-1, the V gene TRBV7-9; D gene unclear. CDR1 and CDR2 (germline): SEHNR, FQNEAQ (reference sequence). This CDR3 is built from 14 residues. Trimming cost V 5 bases and J 2 bases, with 12 bases left between them. CDR3 residues: CASSPPQPNTEAFF. The CDR3 region has the DNA TGTGCCAGCAGCCCACCCCAGCCAAACACTGAAGCTTTCTTT. Full variable domain (rest looked up from reference TRBV7-9 and TRBJ1-1): DTGVSQNPRHKITKRGQNVTFRCDPISEHNRLYWYRQTLGQGPEFLTYFQNEAQLEKSRLLSDRFSAERPKGSFSTLEIQRTEQGDSAMYLCASSPPQPNTEAFFGQGTRLTVV.

The chain carries TRBV29-1 and TRBJ2-3, with D possibly TRBD2 on 5 matching bases. Germline CDR1 SQVTM, CDR2 ANQGSEA. The V and J ends lost 6 bases and 1 base respectively, with 8 bases between them. The length of the CDR3 is 12 residues. In nucleotides, the CDR3 is TGCAGCGTACCACTAGGCACAGATACGCAGTATTTT. Its translation is CSVPLGTDTQYF.

This clone was seen only a few times. The V and J genes are TRBV7-2 and TRBJ2-3, with D perhaps being TRBD1 or TRBD2 (6 bases each). The CDR3 totals 14 residues. CDR1 is SGHTA and CDR2 is FQGNSA in the germline V gene. The V end was cut by 5 bases, the J end by 1 base, with 10 bases between. The CDR3 DNA reads as TGTGCCAGCAGCCCCCGGGGGCGCACAGATACGCAGTATTTT. It encodes CASSPRGRTDTQYF.

The V gene is TRBV29-1, the J gene TRBJ1-2; the D gene is possibly TRBD1 (5 bases). This CDR3 has 11 amino acids. Germline CDR1 SQVTM, CDR2 ANQGSEA. V was pared by 4 bases and J by 7 bases, with 10 bases between. CDR3 in amino acids: CSVVRDLGYTF. CDR3 DNA: TGCAGCGTTGTTCGGGACCTTGGCTACACCTTC.

The rearrangement links TRBV29-1 to TRBJ1-4; 7 nucleotides line up with TRBD1. CDR1 is SQVTM and CDR2 is ANQGSEA in the germline V gene. The CDR3 is 14 residues long. V was pared by 5 bases and J by 5 bases, with 8 bases of the junction left unmatched. The CDR3: CSVSPGTANEKLFF. Written as DNA, the CDR3 is TGCAGCGTTTCCCCCGGGACAGCAAATGAAAAACTGTTTTTT. Variable domain in full (rest from reference TRBV29-1 and TRBJ1-4): SAVISQKPSRDICQRGTSLTIQCQVDSQVTMMFWYRQQPGQSLTLIATANQGSEATYESGFVIDKFPISRPNLTFSTLTVSNMSPEDSSIYLCSVSPGTANEKLFFGSGTQLSVL.

This clone was seen a few times. The J gene is TRBJ1-1, the V gene TRBV27; a weak D match, TRBD1 (5 bases). Germline V gene sequence: CDR1 MNHEY, CDR2 SMNVEV (reference sequence). V was cut by 3 bases and J by 1 base, with 12 bases left in between. The CDR3 is 15 residues long. CDR3 protein: CASSLKGRPNTEAFF. The CDR3 DNA is TGTGCCAGCAGTTTGAAGGGGCGGCCGAACACTGAAGCTTTCTTT.

V gene TRBV2 combines with J gene TRBJ2-6, with 8 positions matching TRBD1. CDR3 length: 16 amino acids. The ends lost 8 bases at V and 4 bases at J; junction bases unmatched: 10. Germline V gene data show CDR1 as SNHLY and CDR2 as FYNNEI. CDR3 sequence (DNA): TGTGCCAGCTCACCCAGGGGGCGACCCGGGGCCAACGTCCTGACTTTC. Protein product: CASSPRGRPGANVLTF.

V is TRBV4-1 and J is TRBJ2-1; no definite D call. The CDR3 has 15 residues. Trimming shortened V by 4 bases and J by 9 bases, and 19 bases separated the two germline ends. Germline V gene data show CDR1 as MGHRA and CDR2 as YSYEKL. The CDR3 region is CASSPLVTAPPEQFF. Written as DNA, the CDR3 is TGCGCCAGCAGCCCCCTCGTCACCGCCCCCCCTGAGCAGTTCTTC.

The rearrangement joins TRBV9 to TRBJ2-5; D not certain. The V gene's germline CDR1 is SGDLS and CDR2 YYNGEE. The V and J ends lost 4 bases and 4 bases respectively, with 14 bases between them. The CDR3 totals 14 residues. Here the CDR3 DNA reads TGTGCCAGCAGCCCCCGACCGTCCCGAGAGACCCAGTACTTC. As protein: CASSPRPSRETQYF.

The chain recombines TRBV7-2 with TRBJ2-2, with a possible D match to TRBD2 (5 bases). Trimming took off 2 bases at V and 2 bases at J, with 12 bases between the two ends. The CDR3 has 16 amino acids. Germline assignment: CDR1 SGHTA and CDR2 FQGNSA. CDR3 sequence (DNA): TGTGCCAGCAGCTTATGGGCGGGTGGCAACACCGGGGAGCTGTTTTTT. Translation: CASSLWAGGNTGELFF.

The J gene is TRBJ2-1, the V gene TRBV28, with 9 bases identical to TRBD2. Losses at the gene ends were 4 bases for V and 10 bases for J; bases not matched to a gene: 11. This CDR3 spans 15 amino acids. Per germline, CDR1 MDHEN and CDR2 SYDVKM. CDR3 nucleotide sequence: TGTGCCAGCAGTTCAGCGGGAGGCCGCCTTCGGGAGCAGTTCTTC. Translated, it gives CASSSAGGRLREQFF.

The sample holds a few counts of this clone. The chain employs TRBV7-2 and TRBJ1-5, with TRBD1 matching over 9 bases. The CDR3 totals 17 residues. CDR1 is SGHTA and CDR2 is FQGNSA in the germline V gene. Trimming at V came to 1 base and at J to 4 bases, leaving 8 bases not matched to a gene. The CDR3 sequence: CASSLGRLTGGNQPQHF. The CDR3 DNA is TGTGCCAGCAGCTTAGGGAGACTGACAGGGGGGAATCAGCCCCAGCATTTT.

This chain links TRBV28 with TRBJ1-5; no reliable D call. V was shortened by 7 bases and J by 8 bases, with 12 bases between the two germline ends. The CDR3 has 12 amino acids. Germline loops: CDR1 MDHEN, CDR2 SYDVKM. CDR3 sequence (DNA): TGTGCCAGCAACGATGGGTCGAAGCCCCAGCATTTT. Amino acid sequence: CASNDGSKPQHF.

This rearrangement joins TRBV30 to TRBJ1-3, with 8 nucleotides matching TRBD1. V shed 6 bases, J shed 3 bases, and the junction held 1 base outside the gene matches. Germline V gene lookup returns CDR1 GTSNPN and CDR2 SVGIG (reference sequence). The CDR3 spans 12 residues. DNA of the CDR3: TGTGCCTGCGACAGGGGTGGAAACACCATATATTTT. Amino acids: CACDRGGNTIYF.

This clone was found a few times. This chain connects TRBV29-1 to TRBJ2-7; D unresolved. The CDR3 has 12 residues. With 3 bases removed from V and 8 bases from J, the gap between germline ends came to 14 bases. Per the germline V gene, CDR1 is SQVTM and CDR2 is ANQGSEA. Here the CDR3 reads CSVEVAGRQQYF. For the CDR3, the DNA is TGCAGCGTTGAGGTAGCCGGGCGACAGCAGTACTTC.

The genes are TRBV29-1 and TRBJ2-3; D not certain. Between the trimmed V and J ends, which lost 4 bases and 2 bases, there was a span of 16 bases. CDR1 and CDR2 from the germline V gene are SQVTM and ANQGSEA. The CDR3 loop spans 15 amino acids. The CDR3 sequence: CSVGGPHPATDTQYF. The CDR3 nucleotides are TGCAGCGTTGGAGGACCGCATCCAGCCACAGATACGCAGTATTTT.

The gene calls are TRBV10-2 and TRBJ2-7, with TRBD2 matching over 10 bases. The CDR3 is 13 amino acids. CDR1 WSHSY and CDR2 SAAADI come from the germline V gene. V lost 10 bases, J lost 1 base, and 4 bases stayed unmatched. The CDR3 protein is CATRTSGSYEQYF. The CDR3 bases are TGCGCCACCCGGACTAGCGGTTCCTACGAGCAGTACTTC.

The rearrangement links TRBV29-1 to TRBJ2-1; possible D gene TRBD1, 5 bases. V lost 6 bases and J lost 9, with 12 bases in between. Per the germline V gene, CDR1 is SQVTM and CDR2 is ANQGSEA. The CDR3 length is 11 residues. The CDR3 nucleotides are TGCAGCGTCCTAAGGCAGGGTGAGCAGTTCTTC. As protein: CSVLRQGEQFF.

This sequence joins TRBV2 and TRBJ2-5; TRBD2 is a possible D gene (6 bases). CDR1 is SNHLY and CDR2 is FYNNEI in the germline V gene. V lost 6 bases and J 5 bases, leaving 10 bases between the germline ends. This CDR3 contains 12 residues. The CDR3 DNA reads as TGTGCCAGCAGGGGGGACTCTGAGACCCAGTACTTC. Translated, it gives CASRGDSETQYF.

This clone was seen more than once but under ten times. This chain connects TRBV6-1 to TRBJ2-2, with D possibly being TRBD2 (6 bases). Trimming pared 10 bases from V and 5 bases from J, leaving 11 bases between. The CDR3 is made up of 12 amino acids. Germline V lookup: CDR1 MNHNS, CDR2 SASEGT. CDR3 sequence (DNA): TGTGCCACGGGGAGGAATACCGGGGAGCTGTTTTTT. It is translated as CATGRNTGELFF.

The chain joins TRBV4-1 to TRBJ2-3; weak D call: TRBD2 (5 bases). The germline V gene has CDR1 MGHRA and CDR2 YSYEKL. Trimming took off 1 base at V and 1 base at J, with 12 bases between the two ends. CDR3 size: 16 residues. Here the CDR3 reads CASSQGASGGTDTQYF. The CDR3 coding sequence is TGCGCCAGCAGCCAAGGGGCCAGCGGAGGCACAGATACGCAGTATTTT.

In this sample, this clone turned up a few times. The CDR3 here is CASSPIQLSGANVLTF. CDR3 coding DNA: TGTGCCAGCAGCCCCATTCAGCTCTCTGGGGCCAACGTCCTGACTTTC. This chain uses TRBV7-8 with TRBJ2-6; D is undetermined. The CDR3 spans 16 residues. Germline values: CDR1 SGHVS, CDR2 FQNEAQ. Between the trimmed V and J ends, which lost 5 bases and 0 bases, there was a span of 11 bases.

This chain connects TRBV4-1 to TRBJ1-2, with 9 bases aligning to TRBD1. The CDR3 loop spans 17 amino acids. The J segment lost 5 bases and the V segment lost 0 bases, leaving 10 bases of the junction unmatched. The germline CDR1 and CDR2 sequences are MGHRA and YSYEKL. The CDR3: CASSQDLPHRGRYGYTF. CDR3 in DNA: TGCGCCAGCAGCCAAGATCTCCCCCACAGGGGGCGTTATGGCTACACCTTC.

The gene calls are TRBV29-1 and TRBJ2-7; 10 nucleotides match TRBD2. Trimming removed 5 bases from V and 3 bases from J; junction bases left unmatched: 4. This CDR3 spans 13 amino acids. Germline lookup yields CDR1 SQVTM and CDR2 ANQGSEA. CDR3 in DNA: TGCAGCGTTCGGGCTAGCGGGAGCTACGAGCAGTACTTC. Its translation: CSVRASGSYEQYF.

This clone was seen once. The rearrangement joins TRBV6-6 to TRBJ2-7; the D gene is possibly TRBD2 (5 bases). Germline values: CDR1 MNHNY, CDR2 SVGAGI (reference sequence). The CDR3 is 11 residues long. V lost 6 bases to trimming and J lost 4 bases, with 7 bases between them. This chain's CDR3 is CASSGGYEQYF. DNA for the CDR3: TGTGCCAGCAGCGGCGGGTACGAGCAGTACTTC.

V usage is TRBV7-9 and J usage is TRBJ2-5, with 10 bases fitting TRBD2. Germline loops: CDR1 SEHNR, CDR2 FQNEAQ (reference sequence). With 5 bases clipped from V and 0 bases from J, the junction kept 9 bases outside the gene matches. The CDR3 loop spans 17 amino acids. The CDR3 sequence is CASSPKTGTSDQETQYF. The CDR3 DNA sequence: TGTGCCAGCAGCCCGAAAACCGGGACTAGCGACCAAGAGACCCAGTACTTC.

The gene calls are TRBV5-4 and TRBJ2-3, with D perhaps matching TRBD2 (6 bases). V was pared by 0 bases and J by 1 base, with 12 bases between. Germline CDR1 reads SGHNT; CDR2 reads YYREEE (reference sequence). CDR3 length: 16 amino acids. The DNA for the CDR3 is TGTGCCAGCAGCTTGGGTGTAGCGGCGGGCACAGATACGCAGTATTTT. Protein sequence: CASSLGVAAGTDTQYF.

This rearrangement joins TRBV6-5 to TRBJ1-1; D is possibly TRBD1 (6 bases). CDR3 length: 13 residues. The germline V gene encodes CDR1 MNHEY and CDR2 SVGAGI. Between the trimmed V and J ends, which lost 2 bases and 4 bases, there was a span of 8 bases. DNA of the CDR3: TGTGCCAGCAGTTACGGGGGGCGCACTGAAGCTTTCTTT. Its translation: CASSYGGRTEAFF.

The chain recombines TRBV7-9 with TRBJ2-7; possible D gene TRBD2, 6 bases. With 5 bases removed from V and 0 bases from J, the gap between germline ends came to 11 bases. This CDR3 spans 14 amino acids. Germline loops: CDR1 SEHNR, CDR2 FQNEAQ (reference sequence). This CDR3 reads CASSPLALSYEQYF. CDR3 nucleotides: TGTGCCAGCAGCCCGCTAGCGCTCTCCTACGAGCAGTACTTC.